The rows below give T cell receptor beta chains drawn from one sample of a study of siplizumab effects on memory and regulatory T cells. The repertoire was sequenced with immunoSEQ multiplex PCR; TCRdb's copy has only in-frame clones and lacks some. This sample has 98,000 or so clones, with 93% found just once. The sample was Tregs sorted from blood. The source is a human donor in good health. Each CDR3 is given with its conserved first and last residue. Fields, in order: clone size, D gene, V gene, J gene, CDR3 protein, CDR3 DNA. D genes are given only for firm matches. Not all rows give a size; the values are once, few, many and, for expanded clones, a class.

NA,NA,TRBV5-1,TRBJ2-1,CASSPVPPGNEQFF,TGCGCCAGCAGCCCGGTTCCCCCGGGCAATGAGCAGTTCTTC
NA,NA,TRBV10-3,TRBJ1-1,CAISEVGGNTEAFF,TGTGCCATCAGTGAGGTGGGGGGCAACACTGAAGCTTTCTTT
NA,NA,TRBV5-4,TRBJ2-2,CASSLEGSGELFF,TGTGCCAGCAGCTTGGAAGGTTCCGGGGAGCTGTTTTTT
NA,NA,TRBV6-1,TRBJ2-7,CASRTSGTTPREQYF,TGTGCCAGCAGAACCTCCGGGACCACACCGAGGGAGCAGTACTTC
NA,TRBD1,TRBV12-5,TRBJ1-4,CASGSGDRGSTNEKLFF,TGTGCTAGTGGTAGCGGGGACAGAGGGTCAACTAATGAAAAACTGTTTTTT
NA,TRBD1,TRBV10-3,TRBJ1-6,CAISESDRGGGSPLHF,TGTGCCATCAGTGAGTCGGACAGGGGAGGGGGTTCACCCCTCCACTTT
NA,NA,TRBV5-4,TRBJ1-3,CASSLGSTIYF,TGTGCCAGCAGCTTGGGAAGCACCATATATTTT
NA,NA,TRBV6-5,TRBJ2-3,CASSLQPTVADTQYF,TGTGCCAGCAGTCTACAACCGACGGTCGCAGATACGCAGTATTTT
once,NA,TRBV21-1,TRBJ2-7,CASSKRDRGYEQYF,TGTGCCAGCAGCAAAAGGGACAGGGGATACGAGCAGTACTTC
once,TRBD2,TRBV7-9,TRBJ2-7,CASSYGLAGGRYEQYF,TGTGCCAGCAGTTACGGACTAGCGGGAGGGCGATACGAGCAGTACTTC
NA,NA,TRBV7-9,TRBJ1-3,CASSLARWGAGNTIYF,TGTGCCAGCAGCTTAGCGCGCTGGGGGGCTGGAAACACCATATATTTT
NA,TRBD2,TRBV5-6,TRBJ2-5,CASSSSGRGETQYF,TGTGCCAGCAGCTCTAGCGGGAGGGGGGAGACCCAGTACTTC
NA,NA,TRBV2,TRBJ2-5,CASSEALGGPETQYF,TGTGCCAGCAGTGAAGCGCTTGGAGGCCCCGAGACCCAGTACTTC
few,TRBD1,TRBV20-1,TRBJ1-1,CSAPRTGEAFF,TGCAGTGCTCCACGGACAGGTGAAGCTTTCTTT
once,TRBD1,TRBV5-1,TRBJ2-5,CASSLVGTGGETQYF,TGCGCCAGCAGCTTAGTCGGGACAGGGGGCGAGACCCAGTACTTC
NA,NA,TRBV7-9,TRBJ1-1,CASSSTSTEAFF,TGTGCCAGCAGCAGTACAAGCACTGAAGCTTTCTTT
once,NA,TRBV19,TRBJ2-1,CASSIGLPYNEQFF,TGTGCCAGTAGTATAGGGCTCCCCTACAATGAGCAGTTCTTC
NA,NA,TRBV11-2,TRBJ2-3,CASSFELAVRGDTQYF,TGTGCCAGCAGCTTCGAACTAGCGGTCAGGGGGGATACGCAGTATTTT
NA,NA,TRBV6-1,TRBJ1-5,CASSGGTGIGGQPQHF,TGTGCCAGCAGTGGAGGGACCGGGATTGGGGGTCAGCCCCAGCATTTT
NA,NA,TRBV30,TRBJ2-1,CASGGNSYNEQFF,TGTGCCTCCGGGGGCAACTCCTACAATGAGCAGTTCTTC
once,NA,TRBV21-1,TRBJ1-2,CASSLPDRGGYTF,TGTGCCAGCAGCTTACCAGACAGGGGAGGCTACACCTTC
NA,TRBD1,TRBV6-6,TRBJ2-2,CARFPTGHGELFF,TGTGCCCGCTTCCCGACAGGGCACGGGGAGCTGTTTTTT
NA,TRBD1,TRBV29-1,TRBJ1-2,CSVERRTGGRGAYGYTF,TGCAGCGTGGAGCGGCGGACAGGGGGGCGAGGGGCGTATGGCTACACCTTC
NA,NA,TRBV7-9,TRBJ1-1,CASSLAGVPNTEAFF,TGTGCCAGCAGCTTAGCGGGGGTCCCGAACACTGAAGCTTTCTTT
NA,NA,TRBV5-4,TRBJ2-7,CASSPVPGRTYEQYF,TGTGCCAGCAGCCCAGTCCCGGGACGGACCTACGAGCAGTACTTC
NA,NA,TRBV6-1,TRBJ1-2,CASRPPDSYGYTF,TGTGCCAGCAGGCCCCCAGACAGTTATGGCTACACCTTC